This record looks at one T cell receptor (beta chain) sequence and its context. The treatment is: around 19 received Ad26.COV2.S at low or high dose, single or two shots; 5 received placebo; per-sample allocation not given. The investigators took samples on day 63 after the first vaccine or placebo injection. Vaccination used an Ad26 vector expressing Wuhan-strain SARS-CoV-2 spike. These data are taken from a study of Ad26.COV2.S vaccination and SARS-CoV-2 variants. In the study overall: Among those in the COV1001 Ad26.COV2.S trial arm was the donor.

The ends were cut back, 3 bases at V and 6 bases at J, with 6 bases in the middle. The CDR3 length is 11 residues. Germline assignment: CDR1 DFQATT and CDR2 SNEGSKA (reference sequence). Method: immunoSEQ multiplex PCR; TCRdb's copy keeps in-frame clones and lacks some. Among about 320,000 clones, about 85% were seen once, and the ten largest hold approximately 2%. The sample consisted of peripheral blood, taken in a trial of Ad26.COV2.S vaccine versus placebo. This rearrangement joins TRBV20-1 to TRBJ1-5; unclear D gene. This receptor was obtained from a person aged 18-65 years who received the Ad26.COV2.S COVID-19 vaccine or a placebo. The CDR3 reads CSARVGQPQHF. The CDR3 bases are TGCAGTGCTAGGGTGGGTCAGCCCCAGCATTTT.